This is a list of T cell receptor beta chains from one sample in a study of early T cells in non-severe SARS-CoV-2 infection. MiXCR, run by TCRdb on the 5' RACE reads, gives a single entry per CDR3 protein. The sample yields about 40,000 distinct CDR3 sequences, 4.7% seen once. Sequencing used whole blood. Receptor source: an adult who was a healthcare worker with PCR-confirmed SARS-CoV-2 infection or an uninfected control (not recorded which). Both conserved end residues are part of each CDR3. The order of the fields is J gene, clone size, D gene, CDR3 length, V gene, CDR3 DNA, CDR3 protein. D genes are given only for firm matches. Where a row states a size, it is once, few, many or the class of an expanded clone; other rows omit it.

>TRBJ2-7|many|TRBD2|17|TRBV20-1
TGCAGTGCGCTACCGGGACTAGCGGGAGTAATCTCCTACGAGCAGTACTTC
CSALPGLAGVISYEQYF
>TRBJ1-4|NA|NA|14|TRBV4-2
TGTGCCAGCAGCCAGGTTGGCGGGGTAGAAAAACTGTTTTTT
CASSQVGGVEKLFF
>TRBJ2-7|NA|TRBD1|14|TRBV12-3/TRBV12-4
TGTGCCAGCAGTTTAGGGGCAGGGGGCTACGAGCAGTACTTC
CASSLGAGGYEQYF
>TRBJ1-1|many|NA|14|TRBV7-2
TGTGCCAGCAGCTTAAGAGGTCTGAACACTGAAGCTTTCTTT
CASSLRGLNTEAFF
>TRBJ2-7|few|TRBD2|16|TRBV19
TGTGCCAGTAGTATCACTAGCGGGAGTGGTTCCTACGAGCAGTACTTC
CASSITSGSGSYEQYF
>TRBJ2-3|many|TRBD2|14|TRBV11-2
TGTGCCAGCAGCCTCCTAGCGGGAGCAGATACGCAGTATTTT
CASSLLAGADTQYF
>TRBJ2-1|NA|TRBD2|14|TRBV7-9
TGTGCCAGCTCCGGGACTAGCGGGGGCTATGAGCAGTTCTTC
CASSGTSGGYEQFF
>TRBJ2-1|few|TRBD2|15|TRBV3-1
TGTGCCAGCAAAAGTGGGGGACTAGACCTGAATGAGCAGTTCTTC
CASKSGGLDLNEQFF
>TRBJ1-1|NA|TRBD1|14|TRBV6-1
TGTGCCAGCAGTTCTAGGACAGGGAGGACTGAAGCTTTCTTT
CASSSRTGRTEAFF
>TRBJ2-7|many|TRBD1|16|TRBV12-3/TRBV12-4
TGTGCCAGCACTTACTTCTGGGGACAGTCTCGGTACGAGCAGTACTTC
CASTYFWGQSRYEQYF
>TRBJ2-7|NA|NA|14|TRBV14
TGTGCCAGCAGCCCACCCACGGGTTCCTACGAGCAGTACTTC
CASSPPTGSYEQYF
>TRBJ2-1|many|NA|12|TRBV10-1
TGCGCCAGCAGTGAGTCGCTTCAAGAGCAGTTCTTC
CASSESLQEQFF
>TRBJ2-7|few|NA|13|TRBV6-6
TGTGCCAGCCATAATGGGGCGGCCTACGAGCAGTACTTC
CASHNGAAYEQYF
>TRBJ2-1|many|TRBD2|16|TRBV6-1
TGTGCCAGCAGTGAAGCGCCACTAGCGGCCTACAATGAGCAGTTCTTC
CASSEAPLAAYNEQFF
>TRBJ2-5|many|NA|14|TRBV7-2
TGTGCCAGCAGCACCCTCCGACTTGCCGAGACCCAGTACTTC
CASSTLRLAETQYF
>TRBJ1-4|NA|NA|18|TRBV27
TGTGCCAGCAGTTTACCCCTCAGGGTACCTACAACTAATGAAAAACTGTTTTTT
CASSLPLRVPTTNEKLFF
>TRBJ1-1|NA|NA|16|TRBV7-6
TGTGCCAGCAGCTTAGGTCCTGGGCGACTGGATACTGAAGCTTTCTTT
CASSLGPGRLDTEAFF
>TRBJ2-5|many|NA|14|TRBV2
TGTGCCAGCAAACTACCCGGCGGGGTGGAGACCCAGTACTTC
CASKLPGGVETQYF
>TRBJ2-5|few|NA|14|TRBV14
TGTGCCAGCAGCCAAGGGGGTCACCAAGAGACCCAGTACTTC
CASSQGGHQETQYF
>TRBJ2-7|few|TRBD1|15|TRBV7-2
TGTGCCAGCAGCTTAGCGGGACAGATCTCCTACGAGCAGTACTTC
CASSLAGQISYEQYF
>TRBJ2-7|few|NA|16|TRBV10-1
TGCGCCAGCGGATGCGCCATTCACCCGAGGGGCTACGAGCAGTACTTC
CASGCAIHPRGYEQYF
>TRBJ1-1|few|NA|13|TRBV11-2
TGTGCCAGCAGCTCCAGTAGGAACACTGAAGCTTTCTTT
CASSSSRNTEAFF
>TRBJ2-2|many|TRBD1|15|TRBV7-6
TGTGCCAGCAGCTTCAGGGGGCAGGATACCGGGGAGCTGTTTTTT
CASSFRGQDTGELFF
>TRBJ2-4|many|NA|13|TRBV7-8
TGTGCCAGCAGCTTAAGTGGGGGGACGTCGAGTTACTTC
CASSLSGGTSSYF
>TRBJ1-2|many|TRBD1|14|TRBV7-9
TGTGCCAGCAGCCGACAGGGCGGTAACTATGGCTACACCTTC
CASSRQGGNYGYTF
>TRBJ1-1|many|NA|14|TRBV6-1
TGTGCCAGCAGTGAAAGAAGAACAAACACTGAAGCTTTCTTT
CASSERRTNTEAFF
>TRBJ2-3|few|NA|13|TRBV4-3
TGCGCCAGCAGCCAAGTGGTCACAGATACGCAGTATTTT
CASSQVVTDTQYF
>TRBJ2-5|many|TRBD1|17|TRBV5-1
TGCGCCAGCAGCTTGTTCTCGGCAGGGGGCCTGGGAGAGACCCAGTACTTC
CASSLFSAGGLGETQYF
>TRBJ1-6|many|NA|14|TRBV7-2
TGTGCCAGCAGGTTAACAGGGTTCGATTCACCCCTCCACTTT
CASRLTGFDSPLHF
>TRBJ2-7|many|TRBD1|14|TRBV6-1
TGTGCCAGCTCACAGGGGGACAGGGGGCGGCCCCAGTACTTC
CASSQGDRGRPQYF
>TRBJ2-7|NA|TRBD1|15|TRBV9
TGTGCCAGCAGCGTAGGGCAGGGGGACTCCTACGAGCAGTACTTC
CASSVGQGDSYEQYF
>TRBJ1-6|many|NA|15|TRBV7-2
TGTGCCAGCAGCTCCCGGGGCGGGGGGAATTCACCCCTCCACTTT
CASSSRGGGNSPLHF
>TRBJ2-3|many|NA|11|TRBV24-1
TGTGCCACCAGTCTCTCGGATACGCAGTATTTT
CATSLSDTQYF
>TRBJ2-3|many|TRBD2|18|TRBV20-1
TGCAGTGCGCTTCCTCTAGCGGGGGGCCAACCAAGCATAGATACGCAGTATTTT
CSALPLAGGQPSIDTQYF
>TRBJ1-5|many|NA|13|TRBV7-2
TGTGCCAGCAGCTTAGCGGAAAATCAGCCCCAGCATTTT
CASSLAENQPQHF
>TRBJ2-7|many|NA|15|TRBV11-2
TGTGCCAGCAGCTTAGCCCGGGCCGCCTTCTACGAGCAGTACTTC
CASSLARAAFYEQYF
>TRBJ2-3|many|TRBD2|14|TRBV30
TGTGCCTGGAGTAGAACTAGCGGGGCAGATACGCAGTATTTT
CAWSRTSGADTQYF
>TRBJ1-1|NA|NA|11|TRBV25-1
TGTGCCAGCAGTGCGGCCCGGGGAGCTTTCTTT
CASSAARGAFF
>TRBJ1-5|NA|NA|14|TRBV29-1
TGCAGCGTTGAGTGGGGGACGAGCAATCAGCCCCAGCATTTT
CSVEWGTSNQPQHF
>TRBJ1-3|many|NA|12|TRBV3-1
TGTGCCAGCAGCCAAGGAGGAAACACCATATATTTT
CASSQGGNTIYF